The 21 T cell receptor beta chains reported below all come from one sample, sequenced in a study of blood T cell repertoires in COVID-19. Produced via immunoSEQ multiplex PCR; TCRdb's table is partial and in-frame only. Among approximately 230,000 clones listed, around 90% were seen once. The source material was peripheral blood. Source of these receptors: a man aged 18 to 30 with active or convalescent COVID-19.

The gene calls are TRBV11-2 and TRBJ2-1, with TRBD2 matching over 14 bases. The CDR3 runs to 16 residues. The germline V gene has CDR1 SGHAT and CDR2 FQNNGV. Germline trimming cut 3 bases from V and 8 bases from J; bases unmatched to any gene: 6. CDR3 bases: TGTGCCAGCAGCTTGATGGGACTAGCGGGAGCCTATGAGCAGTTCTTC. Amino acids: CASSLMGLAGAYEQFF.

The V gene is TRBV10-3, the J gene TRBJ2-2, with 7 bases fitting TRBD2. Germline CDR1 reads ENHRY; CDR2 reads SYGVKD. Losses at the gene ends were 5 bases for V and 7 bases for J; bases not matched to a gene: 7. The CDR3 totals 14 residues. The CDR3 DNA follows: TGTGCCATCAGTCCCGCGGGAGAAATCGGGGAGCTGTTTTTT. Protein sequence: CAISPAGEIGELFF.

The chain has TRBV6-5 and TRBJ2-7; the match to TRBD1 covers 8 bases. The CDR3 spans 16 residues. The J segment lost 2 bases and the V segment lost 1 base, leaving 7 bases of the junction unmatched. In germline, CDR1 is MNHEY, CDR2 SVGAGI. CDR3 region: CASSYFSTTGAYEQYF. Here the CDR3 DNA reads TGTGCCAGCAGTTACTTCTCCACGACAGGGGCCTACGAGCAGTACTTC.

The genes are TRBV19 and TRBJ1-4; 8 positions agree with TRBD1. Germline V gene data show CDR1 as LNHDA and CDR2 as SQIVND (reference sequence). The CDR3 runs 16 residues. V dropped 5 bases and J dropped 4; count of bases not matched to a gene: 9. CDR3 nucleotides: TGTGCCAGTAGTTTGGGACAGGCGGCTATTAATGAAAAACTGTTTTTT. As protein: CASSLGQAAINEKLFF.

J is TRBJ1-1 and V is TRBV6-5; possibly TRBD1 for D (6 bases). From germline, CDR1 is MNHEY and CDR2 SVGAGI. This CDR3 is 13 amino acids long. V dropped 6 bases and J dropped 4 bases, with 12 bases sitting between them. CDR3 in amino acids: CASSIQGSTEAFF. Here the CDR3 DNA reads TGTGCCAGCAGCATACAGGGCAGCACTGAAGCTTTCTTT.

This chain links TRBV7-6 with TRBJ1-5, with unresolved D. CDR1 and CDR2 (germline): SGHVS, FNYEAQ. V was cut by 1 base and J by 3 bases, with 10 bases left in between. CDR3 length: 15 amino acids. For the CDR3, the DNA is TGTGCCAGCAGCTTAGGGGAGCGACTCAATCAGCCCCAGCATTTT. Translation: CASSLGERLNQPQHF.

V usage is TRBV21-1 and J usage is TRBJ1-2; TRBD1, the D gene given by the table, was not confirmed from the DNA. TRBV21-1 is noted as a pseudogene. This CDR3 comprises 15 residues. In nucleotides, the CDR3 is TGTGCCAGCAGCCGTACGGACAGGAATAACTATGGCTACACCTTC. This codes for CASSRTDRNNYGYTF.

The chain recombines TRBV4-3 with TRBJ1-5; D possibly corresponds to TRBD1 (5 bases). V was cut by 0 bases and J by 6 bases, with 9 bases left in between. Germline V lookup: CDR1 LGHNA, CDR2 YSLEER. This CDR3 is built from 14 residues. This CDR3 is CASSQEWDFQPQHF. The CDR3 DNA follows: TGCGCCAGCAGCCAAGAGTGGGACTTTCAGCCCCAGCATTTT.

The chain employs TRBV7-2 and TRBJ2-5; D remains ambiguous. The CDR3 totals 14 residues. Germline assignment: CDR1 SGHTA and CDR2 FQGNSA. Between the trimmed V and J ends, which lost 2 bases and 0 bases, there was a span of 7 bases. CDR3 residues: CASSLSLHQETQYF. CDR3 DNA: TGTGCCAGCAGCTTATCACTACACCAAGAGACCCAGTACTTC.

The V gene is TRBV6-5, the J gene TRBJ1-3; D is unclear. The CDR3 has 16 residues. Per the germline V gene, CDR1 is MNHEY and CDR2 is SVGAGI. V was shortened by 2 bases and J by 4 bases, with 15 bases between the two germline ends. This CDR3 reads CASSYGWQEGGNTIYF. The CDR3 region has the DNA TGTGCCAGCAGTTACGGTTGGCAGGAGGGAGGAAACACCATATATTTT.

The chain recombines TRBV10-3 with TRBJ1-1; 7 bases are a match to TRBD1. The CDR3 consists of 13 residues. Germline loops: CDR1 ENHRY, CDR2 SYGVKD. V was pared by 4 bases and J by 7 bases, with 6 bases of the junction left unmatched. The DNA of the CDR3 is TGTGCCATCAGTGGCACAGGGGAGAATGAAGCTTTCTTT. Encoded protein: CAISGTGENEAFF.

This clone showed up just once. The CDR3 is CASSQVKRGGNIEQFF. The CDR3 DNA sequence: TGTGCCAGCAGCCAAGTCAAACGGGGAGGGAACATTGAGCAGTTCTTC. The gene calls are TRBV3-1 (or the pseudogene TRBV3-2) and TRBJ2-1, with TRBD2 identical over 7 bases. The CDR3 sequence is 16 residues long. The germline V gene encodes CDR1 LGHDT and CDR2 YNNKEL (reference sequence). V gave up 1 base and J gave up 9 bases; unmatched junction bases: 12.

The rearrangement links TRBV27 to TRBJ2-1; 10 bases align to TRBD2. The germline V gene encodes CDR1 MNHEY and CDR2 SMNVEV (reference sequence). This CDR3 spans 18 amino acids. V shed 2 bases, J shed 0 bases, and the junction held 7 bases outside the gene matches. As DNA, the CDR3 is TGTGCCAGCAGTTTAATGTCTAGCGGGAGACGCTCCTACAATGAGCAGTTCTTC. It translates to CASSLMSSGRRSYNEQFF.

In this sample, this clone turned up a few times. The chain combines TRBV7-9 with TRBJ2-7, with a tentative D call TRBD2 (6 bases). V lost 0 bases and J lost 4, with 10 bases in between. Germline assignment: CDR1 SEHNR and CDR2 FQNEAQ (reference sequence). This CDR3 is built from 14 residues. This CDR3 reads CASSLAPGDYEQYF. The DNA for the CDR3 is TGTGCCAGCAGCTTAGCACCGGGAGATTACGAGCAGTACTTC.

The chain uses TRBV11-3 and TRBJ2-7, with a tentative D call TRBD2 (6 bases). V was clipped by 2 bases and J by 6 bases, with 17 bases between them. The CDR3 runs 15 residues. The germline gives CDR1 SGHNT, CDR2 YENEEA. The CDR3 is CASSLNPASEGEQYF. The DNA for the CDR3 is TGTGCCAGCAGCTTAAATCCGGCTAGCGAGGGCGAGCAGTACTTC.

This clone was seen just once. The rearrangement joins TRBV7-9 to TRBJ2-3; tentatively, D is TRBD2 (5 bases). This CDR3 spans 14 amino acids. Trimming took 8 bases from V and 1 from J, leaving 13 bases between them. Germline V gene data show CDR1 as SEHNR and CDR2 as FQNEAQ (reference sequence). This chain's CDR3 is CASSAGRGTDTQYF. CDR3 in DNA: TGTGCCAGCTCGGCGGGCCGGGGCACAGATACGCAGTATTTT.

The chain uses TRBV2 and TRBJ1-2; D ambiguous. There are 15 residues in the CDR3. CDR1 and CDR2 (germline): SNHLY, FYNNEI. V lost 2 bases and J 2 bases, leaving 12 bases between the germline ends. CDR3 coding DNA: TGTGCCAGCAGTGAATTTGGGGAGCCGAACTATGGCTACACCTTC. Residues: CASSEFGEPNYGYTF.

The gene calls are TRBV18 and TRBJ2-7, with 8 nucleotides matching TRBD1. CDR3 length: 15 amino acids. V shed 4 bases, J shed 5 bases, and the junction held 10 bases outside the gene matches. Germline assignment: CDR1 KGHSH and CDR2 LQKENI. The CDR3 loop is CASSLRRQGWNEQYF. CDR3 coding DNA: TGTGCCAGCTCACTCCGCCGACAGGGGTGGAACGAGCAGTACTTC.

V gene TRBV18 combines with J gene TRBJ1-4, with 11 bases identical to TRBD1. CDR3 length: 16 residues. Germline CDR1 reads KGHSH; CDR2 reads LQKENI. J was trimmed by 1 base and V by 3 bases; bases with no gene match: 1. The CDR3 loop is CASSPDRGRTNEKLFF. CDR3 coding DNA: TGTGCCAGCTCACCGGACAGGGGGCGAACTAATGAAAAACTGTTTTTT.

This chain uses TRBV5-1 with TRBJ1-5; D possibly corresponds to TRBD1 (6 bases). Trimming removed 0 bases from V and 4 bases from J, with 8 bases in between. The CDR3 contains 14 residues. CDR1 is SGHRS, CDR2 YFSETQ, per germline. CDR3 coding DNA: TGCGCCAGCAGCTTGGGGACAGCTAATCAGCCCCAGCATTTT. Its translation: CASSLGTANQPQHF.

This clone was found a few times. This chain connects TRBV7-2 to TRBJ2-5, with D unresolved. Germline CDR1 SGHTA, CDR2 FQGNSA. Trimming shortened V by 1 base and J by 3 bases, and 12 bases separated the two germline ends. The CDR3 extends over 15 amino acids. The CDR3 sequence: CASSLGMADKETQYF. The DNA of the CDR3 is TGTGCCAGCAGCTTAGGAATGGCAGACAAAGAGACCCAGTACTTC.